What follows is one T cell receptor beta chain and its context. No antigen is known for it. The immunoSEQ assay was v3.0, run at survey level. Produced via immunoSEQ multiplex PCR; TCRdb's table is partial and in-frame only. The data hold 25,000 to 30,000 clones, with roughly 92% observed a single time. This record comes from a study of long-term antiretroviral therapy in people with HIV. General study results and limits: Repertoires from HIV showed CDR3 length ranges narrower than those of controls.

This sample comprised unsorted PBMCs, obtained 3.1 years after starting antiretroviral therapy. The sequence derives from a man younger than 35 with HIV.

The CDR3 spells CSAREGYEQYF. The CDR3 nucleotides are TGCAGTGCTAGGGAGGGTTACGAGCAGTACTTC. The chain employs TRBV20-1 and TRBJ2-7; D is perhaps TRBD2 (6 bases). The germline CDR1 and CDR2 sequences are DFQATT and SNEGSKA (reference sequence). CDR3 length: 11 residues. V dropped 3 bases and J dropped 4 bases, with 7 bases sitting between them.